The 14 T cell receptor beta chains below were found in one sample sequenced in a study of blood T cell repertoires in COVID-19. Only in-frame clones appear in the TCRdb table, and some are missing; sequencing was by immunoSEQ multiplex PCR. The repertoire holds more than 120,000 clones, with approximately 80% as singletons. Sample: peripheral blood. The receptors come from a human donor in a cohort sampled during active COVID-19.

The chain is built from TRBV5-1 and TRBJ1-2, with 11 bases that match TRBD1. This CDR3 comprises 15 residues. Germline V gene lookup returns CDR1 SGHRS and CDR2 YFSETQ. The junction had 3 bases not matched to a gene; V was cut back by 5 bases and J by 0 bases. DNA of the CDR3: TGCGCCAGCAGGCAGGACAGGGGGCCTAACTATGGCTACACCTTC. Its protein product is CASRQDRGPNYGYTF.

V usage is TRBV29-1 and J usage is TRBJ2-4, with 7 bases identical to TRBD2. Germline V gene sequence: CDR1 SQVTM, CDR2 ANQGSEA. V gave up 6 bases and J gave up 13 bases; unmatched junction bases: 18. This CDR3 has 14 amino acids. CDR3 loop: CSVELGLGGGIQYF. DNA for the CDR3: TGCAGCGTCGAGCTGGGGTTAGGCGGGGGAATACAGTACTTC.

The chain joins TRBV5-4 to TRBJ2-5, with 10 bases identical to TRBD2. The CDR3 spans 15 residues. Germline CDR1 reads SGHNT; CDR2 reads YYREEE (reference sequence). The ends lost 2 bases at V and 4 bases at J; junction bases unmatched: 5. In DNA form, the CDR3 reads TGTGCCAGCAGCTTAGCGGGAGGGGAGGGAGAGACCCAGTACTTC. Translation gives CASSLAGGEGETQYF.

The chain couples TRBV2 to TRBJ2-3, with D possibly matching TRBD2 (6 bases). There are 16 residues in the CDR3. The V and J ends lost 6 bases and 0 bases respectively, with 16 bases between them. Germline V gene sequence: CDR1 SNHLY, CDR2 FYNNEI. CDR3 region: CASSLHRDSSTDTQYF. CDR3 nucleotides: TGTGCCAGCAGCCTCCACCGGGACTCCAGCACAGATACGCAGTATTTT.

This clone was observed once. This chain links TRBV5-1 with TRBJ2-3, with 9 bases aligning to TRBD2. The trim removed 3 bases at V and 6 bases at J, leaving 11 bases unmatched. Per germline, CDR1 SGHRS and CDR2 YFSETQ. The CDR3 runs to 16 residues. CDR3 sequence reads: CASSSSGGTYRDTQYF. In DNA, the CDR3 is TGCGCCAGCAGCTCCAGCGGGGGGACCTACAGGGATACGCAGTATTTT.

This clone appeared once. V gene TRBV11-2 combines with J gene TRBJ2-5; D is uncertain. The CDR3 loop spans 15 amino acids. Germline assignment: CDR1 SGHAT and CDR2 FQNNGV. Trimming left V 5 bases short and J 4 bases short, with 17 bases between. CDR3 region: CASSPPTGNGETQYF. DNA of the CDR3: TGTGCCAGCAGCCCCCCTACTGGTAACGGAGAGACCCAGTACTTC.

The chain combines TRBV5-1 with TRBJ1-4; D remains unclear. Trimming cost V 4 bases and J 0 bases, with 7 bases left between them. Germline values: CDR1 SGHRS, CDR2 YFSETQ. The CDR3 runs to 14 residues. CDR3 sequence: CASSTFATNEKLFF. In nucleotides, the CDR3 is TGCGCCAGCAGCACTTTTGCAACTAATGAAAAACTGTTTTTT. Using reference TRBV5-1 and TRBJ1-4 for the parts outside the CDR3, the full variable domain is KAGVTQTPRYLIKTRGQQVTLSCSPISGHRSVSWYQQTPGQGLQFLFEYFSETQRNKGNFPGRFSGRQFSNSRSEMNVSTLELGDSALYLCASSTFATNEKLFFGSGTQLSVL.

The chain joins TRBV14 to TRBJ2-7; 9 nucleotides match TRBD1. The V gene end was trimmed by 3 bases and the J gene end by 2 bases; junction bases not matched to a gene: 5. Looked up from germline, CDR1 is SGHDN and CDR2 is FVKESK. This CDR3 has 15 amino acids. The CDR3 spells CASSQTGTGTYEQYF. The CDR3 bases are TGTGCCAGCAGCCAGACCGGGACAGGGACCTACGAGCAGTACTTC. The full variable domain, rest sourced from reference TRBV14 and TRBJ2-7, is EAGVTQFPSHSVIEKGQTVTLRCDPISGHDNLYWYRRVMGKEIKFLLHFVKESKQDESGMPNNRFLAERTGGTYSTLKVQPAELEDSGVYFCASSQTGTGTYEQYFGPGTRLTVT.

The V call is TRBV18, the J call TRBJ2-7, with 8 nucleotides matching TRBD2. CDR3 length equals 14 residues. Unmatched junction bases numbered 4, after V lost 3 bases and J lost 3 bases. Per the germline V gene, CDR1 is KGHSH and CDR2 is LQKENI. The CDR3 region is CASSPAGRVYEQYF. DNA for the CDR3: TGTGCCAGCTCACCGGCCGGGAGGGTCTACGAGCAGTACTTC.

The genes are TRBV9 and TRBJ2-3, with D tentatively TRBD2 (6 bases). Germline V gene data show CDR1 as SGDLS and CDR2 as YYNGEE. This CDR3 spans 16 amino acids. The ends were cut back, 0 bases at V and 0 bases at J, with 11 bases in the middle. The CDR3 is CASSVEDGRSTDTQYF. The CDR3, as DNA: TGTGCCAGCAGCGTAGAGGACGGGAGAAGCACAGATACGCAGTATTTT.

This clone came up once. This chain uses TRBV7-3 with TRBJ2-3; TRBD1 matches at 9 bases. Germline V CDR1 and CDR2: SGHTA, FQGTGA. With 3 bases clipped from V and 3 bases from J, the junction kept 1 base outside the gene matches. The CDR3 covers 14 residues. The DNA for the CDR3 is TGTGCCAGCAGCTTGGACAGGGGAACAGATACGCAGTATTTT. Protein: CASSLDRGTDTQYF.

The chain links TRBV29-1 to TRBJ2-1, with a possible D match to TRBD1 (6 bases). The CDR3 contains 14 residues. Germline V gene sequence: CDR1 SQVTM, CDR2 ANQGSEA. Trimming removed 0 bases from V and 8 bases from J, with 14 bases in between. The CDR3 coding sequence is TGCAGCGTTGAAGATCTTCAGGGGTCGGATGAGCAGTTCTTC. Translation: CSVEDLQGSDEQFF.

This clone was recorded only once. The chain couples TRBV27 to TRBJ2-2; D is unresolved. This CDR3 has 17 amino acids. Germline loops: CDR1 MNHEY, CDR2 SMNVEV (reference sequence). V was clipped by 1 base and J by 3 bases, with 15 bases between them. CDR3 DNA: TGTGCCAGCAGTTTATACCCTCCCCGACACGACACCGGGGAGCTGTTTTTT. This gives the protein CASSLYPPRHDTGELFF.

The chain uses TRBV28 and TRBJ1-4; 8 positions agree with TRBD1. Losses at the gene ends were 7 bases for V and 3 bases for J; bases not matched to a gene: 1. The V gene's germline CDR1 is MDHEN and CDR2 SYDVKM. The CDR3 contains 13 residues. The CDR3, as DNA: TGTGCCAGCATGGGACAGGCTAATGAAAAACTGTTTTTT. Translation gives CASMGQANEKLFF.